The source of this T cell receptor beta chain is a study of early T cells in non-severe SARS-CoV-2 infection. Study background: Chains were not paired, and sequencing was done on bulk RNA from unsorted whole blood. Study-wide results and caveats: Private and CD4 specificities were missed by VDJdb matching, which favored anti-spike CD8 responses.

This clonotype occurred a few times. Its target is unknown. The CDR3 contains 18 residues. Germline CDR1 SGHVS, CDR2 FNYEAQ. V gave up 3 bases and J gave up 4 bases; unmatched junction bases: 14. Attachment of unique molecular identifiers was made to individual cDNA molecules. MiXCR, run by TCRdb on the 5' RACE reads, gives a single entry per CDR3 protein. The sample includes 55,000 to 75,000 distinct CDR3 sequences, 5.5% to 7% of them seen just once. This sequence was found in an adult who was a healthcare worker with PCR-confirmed SARS-CoV-2 infection or an uninfected control (not recorded which). This chain joins TRBV7-6 and TRBJ2-5, with 10 bases matching TRBD1. The specimen was whole blood, collected at baseline. DNA of the CDR3: TGTGCCAGCAGCTTTGGCGTCCCGGGACAGGGGCCAGGAGAGACCCAGTACTTC. Encoded protein: CASSFGVPGQGPGETQYF.